This TCR beta chain was captured in a study of cytomegalovirus exposure and HLA in healthy donors. This PCR relied on a set of 60 Vbeta primers and 13 Jbeta primers. TCRdb's table, derived via immunoSEQ multiplex PCR, lists solely in-frame clones and lacks some. The sample contains about 140,000 clones, 60% to 80% of which appear only once. Germline CDR1 is SGHVS and CDR2 is FQNEAQ. Trimming cost V 4 bases and J 2 bases, with 5 bases left between them. The CDR3 is 12 amino acids. The sample taken for sequencing was PBMCs. This sequence originates from a female donor in good health and CMV-seronegative. This chain joins TRBV7-8 and TRBJ2-5; the D is unclear. CDR3 sequence: CASSYIQETQYF. The DNA for the CDR3 is TGTGCCAGCAGCTACATACAAGAGACCCAGTACTTC.